The 18 T cell receptor beta chains in this list originate from one sample, sequenced in a study of T cells in Graves' hyperthyroidism and ophthalmopathy. Using RNA transcripts as the source, TCR beta CDR3 regions were amplified. The HTBI primer set was used in a first-round RT-PCR of the TCR CDR3. Each CDR3 protein is one row after TCRdb ran MiXCR on the multiplex PCR reads. The table lists about 600,000 distinct CDR3 sequences, 13% to 15% of them singletons. Material: blood. These receptors all stem from a woman aged 18-29 years with Graves' ophthalmopathy.

The table lists this clonotype with a few counts. The rearrangement joins TRBV4-1 to TRBJ1-5, with D maybe TRBD1 (5 bases). Germline V gene lookup returns CDR1 MGHRA and CDR2 YSYEKL. V was clipped by 0 bases and J by 0 bases, with 12 bases between them. The length of the CDR3 is 17 residues. The CDR3 region is CASSQDPREHSNQPQHF. CDR3 DNA sequence: TGCGCCAGCAGCCAAGATCCCAGGGAGCATAGCAATCAGCCCCAGCATTTT.

This clonotype was found a few times. The chain links TRBV4-1 to TRBJ2-7, with 14 positions matching TRBD2. The trim removed 4 bases at V and 3 bases at J, leaving 11 bases unmatched. The CDR3 extends over 18 amino acids. From germline, CDR1 is MGHRA and CDR2 YSYEKL. Here the CDR3 reads CASSLGTSGRGPSYEQYF. The CDR3 DNA sequence: TGCGCCAGCAGCCTCGGGACTAGCGGGAGAGGCCCCAGCTACGAGCAGTACTTC.

This clonotype has at least ten counts. The chain uses TRBV6-4 and TRBJ1-5; TRBD1 is a possible D gene (5 bases). The V gene lost 8 bases and the J gene lost 6 bases, with 20 bases spanning the gap. The CDR3 runs to 15 residues. Germline V CDR1 and CDR2: MRHNA, SNTAGT. The CDR3 spells CASLSIAGRGQPQHF. In DNA, the CDR3 is TGTGCCAGCCTAAGCATTGCAGGGAGGGGTCAGCCCCAGCATTTT.

With regard to this clonotype: Since a much larger clone is just one base distant, this may be a read error. The V gene is TRBV24-1, the J gene TRBJ2-1; weak D call: TRBD1 (5 bases). The V and J ends lost 3 bases and 2 bases respectively, with 10 bases between them. The CDR3 contains 15 residues. CDR1 and CDR2 (germline): KGHDR, SFDVKD. In DNA, the CDR3 is TGTGCCACCAGTGATGTGGGGCCTACCTACAATGAGCAGTTCTTC. It yields the protein CATSDVGPTYNEQFF.

This clonotype was seen ten or more times. The V and J genes are TRBV5-1 and TRBJ1-1, with D unresolved. Deletions cut 4 bases from V and 0 bases from J, with 7 bases between. CDR1 is SGHRS, CDR2 YFSETQ, per germline. The CDR3 has 13 residues. This CDR3 reads CASSITMNTEAFF. The CDR3 region has the DNA TGCGCCAGCAGCATCACCATGAACACTGAAGCTTTCTTT.

This clonotype was observed many times. This chain's CDR3 is CASSVGGGGRGKGNEQFF. In DNA form, the CDR3 reads TGTGCCAGCAGCGTAGGAGGGGGCGGTCGGGGAAAAGGCAATGAGCAGTTCTTC. The chain carries TRBV9 and TRBJ2-1; 7 positions match TRBD1. The CDR3 length is 18 residues. V shed 0 bases, J shed 6 bases, and the junction held 15 bases outside the gene matches. Per germline, CDR1 SGDLS and CDR2 YYNGEE.

The J gene is TRBJ2-3, the V gene TRBV9; 10 bases are shared with TRBD2. The germline V gene has CDR1 SGDLS and CDR2 YYNGEE. V lost 0 bases to trimming and J lost 9 bases; unmatched junction nucleotides: 4. The CDR3 consists of 14 residues. The CDR3 sequence is CASSVAGLAETQYF. CDR3 bases: TGTGCCAGCAGCGTAGCTGGACTAGCGGAGACGCAGTATTTT. Using reference TRBV9 and TRBJ2-3 for the parts outside the CDR3, the full variable domain is DSGVTQTPKHLITATGQRVTLRCSPRSGDLSVYWYQQSLDQGLQFLIQYYNGEERAKGNILERFSAQQFPDLHSELNLSSLELGDSALYFCASSVAGLAETQYFGPGTRLTVL.

Many counts were recorded for this clonotype. The rearrangement uses TRBV2 and TRBJ2-3; D gene ambiguous. V was clipped by 5 bases and J by 0 bases, with 21 bases between them. The CDR3 sequence is 18 residues long. In germline, CDR1 is SNHLY, CDR2 FYNNEI. The CDR3 sequence is CASSNLQPGPTSTDTQYF. The CDR3 nucleotides are TGTGCCAGCAGTAACCTACAACCGGGCCCTACCAGCACAGATACGCAGTATTTT.

In this sample, this clonotype turned up a few times. J is TRBJ2-3 and V is TRBV4-3; 9 positions match TRBD2. V was clipped by 1 base and J by 5 bases; unmatched bases: 10. This CDR3 contains 17 residues. CDR1 and CDR2 (germline): LGHNA, YSLEER. CDR3 sequence reads: CASSQGSSGERGDTQYF. CDR3 DNA sequence: TGCGCCAGCAGCCAAGGTTCTAGCGGGGAGAGGGGAGATACGCAGTATTTT.

In this sample, this clonotype turned up many times. The J gene is TRBJ2-7, the V gene TRBV2; 7 nucleotides align to TRBD1. The CDR3 spans 13 residues. V shed 7 bases and J 3 bases; nucleotides not matched to a gene: 6. Per germline, CDR1 SNHLY and CDR2 FYNNEI. For the CDR3, the DNA is TGTGCCAGCACCCCGGGACAGAACTACGAGCAGTACTTC. Translating gives CASTPGQNYEQYF.

The chain has TRBV4-1 and TRBJ1-1, with D perhaps matching TRBD1 (6 bases). The V end was cut by 4 bases, the J end by 4 bases, with 16 bases between. The V gene's germline CDR1 is MGHRA and CDR2 YSYEKL. The CDR3 length is 15 residues. CDR3 coding DNA: TGCGCCAGCAGCCCCGGGCGGGGGGCGGCCACTGAAGCTTTCTTT. Translating gives CASSPGRGAATEAFF.

The gene calls are TRBV19 and TRBJ1-5, with D perhaps matching TRBD1 (6 bases). Per the germline V gene, CDR1 is LNHDA and CDR2 is SQIVND (reference sequence). This CDR3 is 16 amino acids long. V was cut by 6 bases and J by 0 bases, with 15 bases left in between. CDR3 in amino acids: CASSLEGTFSNQPQHF. As DNA, the CDR3 is TGTGCCAGTAGCTTAGAGGGGACATTTAGCAATCAGCCCCAGCATTTT.

Only a few counts were recorded for this clonotype. The chain links TRBV20-1 to TRBJ2-4; 15 positions match TRBD2. CDR3 length: 15 amino acids. With 0 bases clipped from V and 13 bases from J, the junction kept 7 bases outside the gene matches. Germline lookup yields CDR1 DFQATT and CDR2 SNEGSKA (reference sequence). The CDR3 is CSARDPGLAGGRQYF. DNA for the CDR3: TGCAGTGCTAGAGACCCGGGACTAGCGGGAGGAAGACAGTACTTC.

The sample holds one count of this clonotype. The chain has TRBV12-5 and TRBJ2-2; 7 bases agree with TRBD1. The V segment lost 1 base and the J segment 6 bases; nucleotides outside the gene matches: 8. Germline lookup yields CDR1 LGHNT and CDR2 FRNRAP. This CDR3 has 16 residues. This CDR3 reads CASGLGFRQGAGELFF. CDR3 in DNA: TGTGCTAGTGGTTTGGGCTTCAGACAGGGTGCCGGGGAGCTGTTTTTT.

At least ten counts were recorded for this clonotype. The chain has TRBV20-1 and TRBJ2-1; 7 bases align to TRBD1. Trimming cost V 6 bases and J 5 bases; bases outside gene matches: 10. Germline CDR1 and CDR2: DFQATT and SNEGSKA (reference sequence). This CDR3 spans 14 amino acids. In DNA form, the CDR3 reads TGCAGTGCCCCGCACCTAACAGGGGACAATGAGCAGTTCTTC. This translates into CSAPHLTGDNEQFF.

This clonotype was counted between two and nine times. V gene TRBV27 combines with J gene TRBJ1-5; 10 bases are shared with TRBD1. The CDR3 runs 13 residues. The J segment lost 6 bases and the V segment lost 5 bases, leaving 1 base of the junction unmatched. In germline, CDR1 is MNHEY, CDR2 SMNVEV (reference sequence). The CDR3 spells CASSGTGAQPQHF. CDR3 sequence (DNA): TGTGCCAGCAGTGGGACAGGGGCTCAGCCCCAGCATTTT.

Note on this clonotype: A much larger clone lies a single base off, so this may be a read error. The chain carries TRBV5-1 and TRBJ1-5; D might be TRBD1 (5 bases). Germline lookup yields CDR1 SGHRS and CDR2 YFSETQ. The CDR3 sequence is 14 residues long. CDR3 in DNA: TGTGCCAGCAGCTTTAAGGGAGGGGATCAGCCCCAGCATTTT. Amino acids: CASSFKGGDQPQHF.

The sample holds a few counts of this clonotype. The rearrangement joins TRBV15 to TRBJ2-1; D not resolved. Looked up from germline, CDR1 is LNHNV and CDR2 is YYDKDF (reference sequence). This CDR3 region has 16 residues. Trimming removed 0 bases at V and 6 bases at J, with 15 bases between. As DNA, the CDR3 is TGTGCCACCAGCAGAGATGGAAATTGGCACGCCAATGAGCAGTTCTTC. Translated: CATSRDGNWHANEQFF. Using reference TRBV15 and TRBJ2-1 for the parts outside the CDR3, the full variable domain is DAMVIQNPRYQVTQFGKPVTLSCSQTLNHNVMYWYQQKSSQAPKLLFHYYDKDFNNEADTPDNFQSRRPNTSFCFLDIRSPGLGDTAMYLCATSRDGNWHANEQFFGPGTRLTVL.